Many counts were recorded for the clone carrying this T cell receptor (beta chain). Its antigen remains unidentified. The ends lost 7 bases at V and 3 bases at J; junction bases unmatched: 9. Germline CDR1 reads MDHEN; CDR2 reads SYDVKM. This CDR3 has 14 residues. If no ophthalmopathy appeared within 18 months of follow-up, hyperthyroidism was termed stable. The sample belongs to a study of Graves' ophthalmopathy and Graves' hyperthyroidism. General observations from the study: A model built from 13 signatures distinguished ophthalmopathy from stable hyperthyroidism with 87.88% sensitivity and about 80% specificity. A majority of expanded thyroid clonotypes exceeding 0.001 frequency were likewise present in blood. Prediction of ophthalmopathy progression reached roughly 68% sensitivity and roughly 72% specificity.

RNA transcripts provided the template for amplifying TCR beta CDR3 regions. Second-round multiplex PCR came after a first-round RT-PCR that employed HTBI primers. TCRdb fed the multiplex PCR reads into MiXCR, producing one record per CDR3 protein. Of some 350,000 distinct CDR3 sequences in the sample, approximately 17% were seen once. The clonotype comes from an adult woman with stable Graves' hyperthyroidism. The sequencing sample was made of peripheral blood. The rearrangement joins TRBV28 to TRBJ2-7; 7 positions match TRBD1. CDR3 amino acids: CASTPSGTVYEQYF. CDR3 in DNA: TGTGCCAGCACCCCATCCGGGACAGTCTACGAGCAGTACTTC.